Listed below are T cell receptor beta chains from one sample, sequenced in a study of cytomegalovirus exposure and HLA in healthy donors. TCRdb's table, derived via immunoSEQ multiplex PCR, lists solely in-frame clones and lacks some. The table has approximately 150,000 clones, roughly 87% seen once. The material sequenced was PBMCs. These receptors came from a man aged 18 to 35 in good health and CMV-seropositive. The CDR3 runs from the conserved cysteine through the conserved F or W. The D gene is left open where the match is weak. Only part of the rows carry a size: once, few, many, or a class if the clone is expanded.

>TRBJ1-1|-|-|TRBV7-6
CASTPSRVETEAFF
TGTGCCAGCACTCCAAGTCGGGTCGAAACTGAAGCTTTCTTT
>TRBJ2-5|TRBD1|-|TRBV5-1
CASSLQGAGETQYF
TGCGCCAGCAGCTTGCAGGGGGCGGGGGAGACCCAGTACTTC
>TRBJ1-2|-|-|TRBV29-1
CSVARGGYGYTF
TGCAGCGTGGCCCGCGGGGGCTATGGCTACACCTTC
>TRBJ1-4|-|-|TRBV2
CASTARGQKLFF
TGTGCCAGCACGGCGCGGGGGCAAAAACTGTTTTTT
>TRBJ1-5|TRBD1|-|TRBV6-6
CASRKGPTGGNQPQHF
TGTGCCAGCAGAAAAGGGCCCACAGGGGGCAATCAGCCCCAGCATTTT
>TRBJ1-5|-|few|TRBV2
CASSERTEGQPQHF
TGTGCCAGCAGTGAGAGGACAGAAGGGCAGCCCCAGCATTTT
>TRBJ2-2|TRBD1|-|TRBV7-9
CASSPLLGQGVTGELFF
TGTGCCAGCAGTCCTTTGTTGGGACAGGGGGTCACCGGGGAGCTGTTTTTT
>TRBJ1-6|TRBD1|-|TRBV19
CASSSGTGISPLHF
TGTGCCAGTAGTTCCGGGACAGGGATCTCACCCCTCCACTTT
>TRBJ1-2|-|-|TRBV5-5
CASSLVVWGNYGYTF
TGTGCCAGCAGCTTGGTAGTCTGGGGCAACTATGGCTACACCTTC
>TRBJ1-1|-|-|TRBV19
CASSIVGVDTEAFF
TGTGCCAGTAGTATAGTAGGGGTGGACACTGAAGCTTTCTTT
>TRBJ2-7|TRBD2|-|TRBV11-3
CASSSKSGSYEQYF
TGTGCCAGCAGCTCGAAGAGCGGGAGCTACGAGCAGTACTTC
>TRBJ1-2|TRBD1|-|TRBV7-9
CASSSLDRGSYGYTF
TGTGCCAGCAGCTCTCTGGACAGGGGATCCTATGGCTACACCTTC
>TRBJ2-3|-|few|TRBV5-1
CASSLGGARDTQYF
TGCGCCAGCAGCTTGGGTGGAGCGAGAGATACGCAGTATTTT
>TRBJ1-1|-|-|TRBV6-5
CASSYHRAGKGTEAFF
TGTGCCAGCAGTTACCATAGGGCAGGGAAGGGCACTGAAGCTTTCTTT
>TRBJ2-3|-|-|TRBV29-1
CSVPLGVPDTQYF
TGCAGCGTTCCCCTCGGGGTCCCAGATACGCAGTATTTT
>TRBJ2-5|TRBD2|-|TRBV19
CASSTTSGQETQYF
TGTGCCAGTAGTACCACTAGCGGCCAAGAGACCCAGTACTTC
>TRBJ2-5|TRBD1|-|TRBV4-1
CASSPLATGEETQYF
TGCGCCAGCAGCCCTCTCGCAACAGGGGAAGAGACCCAGTACTTC
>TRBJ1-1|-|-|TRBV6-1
CASSELIGGNTEAFF
TGTGCCAGCAGTGAATTGATAGGGGGTAACACTGAAGCTTTCTTT
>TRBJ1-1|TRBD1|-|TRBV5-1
CASSLGQGAAFF
TGCGCCAGCAGCTTGGGGCAGGGGGCAGCTTTCTTT
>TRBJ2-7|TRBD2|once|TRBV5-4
CASSLGTSGRVYEQYF
TGTGCCAGCAGCCTTGGGACTAGCGGGAGGGTCTACGAGCAGTACTTC
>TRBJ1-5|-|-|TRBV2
CASSEYEEQPQHF
TGTGCCAGCAGTGAGTACGAGGAGCAGCCCCAGCATTTT
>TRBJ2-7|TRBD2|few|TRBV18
CASSPGLAGSIFSYEQYF
TGTGCCAGCTCACCCGGACTAGCGGGGTCCATTTTCTCCTACGAGCAGTACTTC
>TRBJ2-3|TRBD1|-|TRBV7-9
CASSPQGAGTDTQYF
TGTGCCAGCTCCCCACAGGGGGCTGGCACAGATACGCAGTATTTT
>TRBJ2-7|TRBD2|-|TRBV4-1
CASSQAVGTSGNYEQYF
TGCGCCAGCAGCCAAGCCGTAGGGACTAGCGGGAACTACGAGCAGTACTTC
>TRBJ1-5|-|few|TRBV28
CASHDRSNQPQHF
TGTGCCAGCCACGACAGGAGCAATCAGCCCCAGCATTTT
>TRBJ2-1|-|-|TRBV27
CASSQGASNEQFF
TGTGCCAGCAGCCAAGGGGCCTCGAATGAGCAGTTCTTC
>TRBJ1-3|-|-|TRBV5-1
CASSWTVGGNTIYF
TGCGCCAGCAGCTGGACTGTAGGTGGAAACACCATATATTTT
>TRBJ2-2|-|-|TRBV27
CASSRRGTGELFF
TGTGCCAGCAGTCGTAGAGGGACCGGGGAGCTGTTTTTT
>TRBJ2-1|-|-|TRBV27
CASSLNGFEQFF
TGTGCCAGCAGTTTAAACGGGTTTGAGCAGTTCTTC
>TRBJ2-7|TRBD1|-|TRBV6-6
CASWTGDSYEQYF
TGTGCCAGCTGGACAGGGGACTCCTACGAGCAGTACTTC
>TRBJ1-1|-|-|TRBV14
CASSQDMGEVNTEAFF
TGTGCCAGCAGCCAAGATATGGGAGAAGTGAACACTGAAGCTTTCTTT
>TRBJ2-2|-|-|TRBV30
CACHNRGQLTGELFF
TGTGCCTGCCACAACCGCGGACAGCTCACCGGGGAGCTGTTTTTT
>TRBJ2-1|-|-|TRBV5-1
CASSLRDGGATYNEQFF
TGCGCCAGCAGCTTGCGTGATGGCGGGGCGACCTACAATGAGCAGTTCTTC
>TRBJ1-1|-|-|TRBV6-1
CASSATTANTEAFF
TGTGCCAGCAGTGCCACGACAGCGAACACTGAAGCTTTCTTT